Following are 11 T cell receptor beta chains from one sample sequenced in a study of blood T cells in healthy people across ages. Primers used in a second PCR of roughly 7 to 11 cycles were a sample-barcoded 5' primer and a J-beta primer mix. From the 5' RACE reads, TCRdb called clonotypes with MiXCR, one entry per CDR3 protein. The sample includes some 860,000 distinct CDR3 sequences, about 56% of them seen just once. Sequenced material: blood. These receptors originate from a man aged 40-49 years in good health.

The chain uses TRBV15 and TRBJ2-7; D may match TRBD1 or TRBD2 (5 bases each). The V and J ends lost 4 bases and 0 bases respectively, with 16 bases between them. CDR1 and CDR2 from the germline V gene are LNHNV and YYDKDF (reference sequence). This CDR3 spans 16 amino acids. The CDR3 DNA is TGTGCCACCAGCAATACGAGGGGACCGTACTCCTACGAGCAGTACTTC. It is translated as CATSNTRGPYSYEQYF. The whole variable domain, remainder taken from reference TRBV15 and TRBJ2-7, is DAMVIQNPRYQVTQFGKPVTLSCSQTLNHNVMYWYQQKSSQAPKLLFHYYDKDFNNEADTPDNFQSRRPNTSFCFLDIRSPGLGDTAMYLCATSNTRGPYSYEQYFGPGTRLTVT.

The chain employs TRBV6-2 or TRBV6-3 and TRBJ2-7, with D perhaps TRBD1 or TRBD2 (6 bases each). The germline V gene has CDR1 MNHEY and CDR2 SVGEGT. Trimming left V 5 bases short and J 3 bases short, with 20 bases between. This CDR3 has 16 residues. The CDR3 protein is CASSDRDRWGGYEQYF. The CDR3 DNA is TGTGCCAGCAGTGACCGAGACAGGTGGGGAGGCTACGAGCAGTACTTC.

This clonotype was found many times. The chain joins TRBV6-5 to TRBJ2-3, with TRBD2 matching 8 bases. The J segment lost 3 bases and the V segment lost 2 bases, leaving 1 base of the junction unmatched. Germline assignment: CDR1 MNHEY and CDR2 SVGAGI. The CDR3 loop spans 14 amino acids. The chain's CDR3 is CASSYRGGTDTQYF. CDR3 DNA sequence: TGTGCCAGCAGTTACCGGGGGGGAACAGATACGCAGTATTTT.

V usage is TRBV28 and J usage is TRBJ2-7; 9 bases agree with TRBD1. V trimming: 6 bases; J trimming: 4 bases; junction bases outside the gene matches: 16. This CDR3 is 17 amino acids long. Germline V gene lookup returns CDR1 MDHEN and CDR2 SYDVKM. The DNA of the CDR3 is TGTGCCAGCAGCCCCCCCCTACCGGGACAGGGACTTTACGAGCAGTACTTC. This sequence encodes CASSPPLPGQGLYEQYF.

The J gene is TRBJ2-1, the V gene TRBV29-1; D is perhaps TRBD1 (6 bases). The end of the DNA aligns better with TRBJ2-7, so the J call may be wrong. Germline CDR1 and CDR2: SQVTM and ANQGSEA. The length of the CDR3 is 12 residues. For the CDR3, the DNA is TGCAGCCTTGGACAGTCCTACAATGAGCAGTACTTC. Translation: CSLGQSYNEQYF.

V is TRBV7-9 and J is TRBJ2-4; D is uncertain. V was shortened by 1 base and J by 1 base, with 8 bases between the two germline ends. The CDR3 totals 15 residues. Germline CDR1 reads SEHNR; CDR2 reads FQNEAQ (reference sequence). CDR3: CASSLERFAKNIQYF. CDR3 sequence (DNA): TGTGCCAGCAGCTTAGAACGGTTCGCCAAAAACATTCAGTACTTC. The full variable domain, its missing parts supplied by reference TRBV7-9 and TRBJ2-4, is DTGVSQNPRHKITKRGQNVTFRCDPISEHNRLYWYRQTLGQGPEFLTYFQNEAQLEKSRLLSDRFSAERPKGSFSTLEIQRTEQGDSAMYLCASSLERFAKNIQYFGAGTRLSVL.

The J gene is TRBJ2-2, the V gene TRBV29-1; perhaps TRBD1 as D (6 bases). Germline V lookup: CDR1 SQVTM, CDR2 ANQGSEA. Trimming left V 7 bases short and J 3 bases short, with 18 bases between. CDR3 length: 15 amino acids. The CDR3 DNA reads TGCAGCGCCTCAAACACCGGGACATACACCGGGGAGCTGTTTTTT. This translates into CSASNTGTYTGELFF.

The chain recombines TRBV6-1 with TRBJ1-2, with D possibly TRBD1 on 6 matching bases. The CDR3 has 16 amino acids. Trimming removed 0 bases at V and 2 bases at J, with 13 bases between. CDR1 is MNHNS and CDR2 is SASEGT in the germline V gene. The CDR3 DNA is TGTGCCAGCAGTGAAGCCCCCTGGGGGGCAAACTATGGCTACACCTTC. Translating it yields CASSEAPWGANYGYTF.

The chain employs TRBV29-1 and TRBJ1-5; no clear D. This CDR3 contains 13 residues. With 4 bases removed from V and 5 bases from J, the gap between germline ends came to 12 bases. The germline CDR1 and CDR2 sequences are SQVTM and ANQGSEA. The CDR3 region is CSVVVEADQPQHF. CDR3 nucleotide sequence: TGCAGCGTTGTGGTCGAGGCGGATCAGCCCCAGCATTTT.

The J gene is TRBJ1-2, the V gene TRBV20-1; tentative D call: TRBD1 (6 bases). CDR1 is DFQATT, CDR2 SNEGSKA, per germline (reference sequence). The CDR3 length is 12 residues. Trimming pared 3 bases from V and 6 bases from J, leaving 11 bases between. The CDR3 region has the DNA TGCAGTGCTAGCCAAGGGGGGCATGGCTACACCTTC. Encoded protein: CSASQGGHGYTF.

This chain links TRBV5-1 with TRBJ1-1; tentatively, D is TRBD1 (6 bases). Trimming took off 5 bases at V and 9 bases at J, with 14 bases between the two ends. Germline lookup yields CDR1 SGHRS and CDR2 YFSETQ. This CDR3 is 12 amino acids long. The CDR3 spells CASRETGDQAFF. The CDR3 DNA reads as TGCGCCAGCAGAGAGACAGGCGATCAAGCTTTCTTT.